In its sample, the clone carrying this T cell receptor (beta chain) was seen a few times. Its antigen is currently unknown. Via MiXCR, TCRdb re-called the 5' RACE reads, giving one row per CDR3 protein. In the table there are under 900,000 distinct CDR3 sequences, 9% to 15% of which are singletons. The length of the CDR3 is 16 residues. The V end was cut by 4 bases, the J end by 0 bases, with 10 bases between. CDR1 LNHDA and CDR2 SQIVND come from the germline V gene (reference sequence). The sample belongs to a study of identical twins. Whole-study results and caveats: Low generation probability was overrepresented in out-of-frame alpha sequences shared by twins.

The data also belong to a second study, concerning yellow fever vaccine responses in identical twins.

The J gene is TRBJ2-6, the V gene TRBV19; no definite D call. Sequencing was carried out using PBMCs. The source is a young woman in good health. The CDR3, as DNA: TGTGCCAGTAGTAAAATGTCCAGCTCTGGGGCCAACGTCCTGACTTTC. Translated: CASSKMSSSGANVLTF.